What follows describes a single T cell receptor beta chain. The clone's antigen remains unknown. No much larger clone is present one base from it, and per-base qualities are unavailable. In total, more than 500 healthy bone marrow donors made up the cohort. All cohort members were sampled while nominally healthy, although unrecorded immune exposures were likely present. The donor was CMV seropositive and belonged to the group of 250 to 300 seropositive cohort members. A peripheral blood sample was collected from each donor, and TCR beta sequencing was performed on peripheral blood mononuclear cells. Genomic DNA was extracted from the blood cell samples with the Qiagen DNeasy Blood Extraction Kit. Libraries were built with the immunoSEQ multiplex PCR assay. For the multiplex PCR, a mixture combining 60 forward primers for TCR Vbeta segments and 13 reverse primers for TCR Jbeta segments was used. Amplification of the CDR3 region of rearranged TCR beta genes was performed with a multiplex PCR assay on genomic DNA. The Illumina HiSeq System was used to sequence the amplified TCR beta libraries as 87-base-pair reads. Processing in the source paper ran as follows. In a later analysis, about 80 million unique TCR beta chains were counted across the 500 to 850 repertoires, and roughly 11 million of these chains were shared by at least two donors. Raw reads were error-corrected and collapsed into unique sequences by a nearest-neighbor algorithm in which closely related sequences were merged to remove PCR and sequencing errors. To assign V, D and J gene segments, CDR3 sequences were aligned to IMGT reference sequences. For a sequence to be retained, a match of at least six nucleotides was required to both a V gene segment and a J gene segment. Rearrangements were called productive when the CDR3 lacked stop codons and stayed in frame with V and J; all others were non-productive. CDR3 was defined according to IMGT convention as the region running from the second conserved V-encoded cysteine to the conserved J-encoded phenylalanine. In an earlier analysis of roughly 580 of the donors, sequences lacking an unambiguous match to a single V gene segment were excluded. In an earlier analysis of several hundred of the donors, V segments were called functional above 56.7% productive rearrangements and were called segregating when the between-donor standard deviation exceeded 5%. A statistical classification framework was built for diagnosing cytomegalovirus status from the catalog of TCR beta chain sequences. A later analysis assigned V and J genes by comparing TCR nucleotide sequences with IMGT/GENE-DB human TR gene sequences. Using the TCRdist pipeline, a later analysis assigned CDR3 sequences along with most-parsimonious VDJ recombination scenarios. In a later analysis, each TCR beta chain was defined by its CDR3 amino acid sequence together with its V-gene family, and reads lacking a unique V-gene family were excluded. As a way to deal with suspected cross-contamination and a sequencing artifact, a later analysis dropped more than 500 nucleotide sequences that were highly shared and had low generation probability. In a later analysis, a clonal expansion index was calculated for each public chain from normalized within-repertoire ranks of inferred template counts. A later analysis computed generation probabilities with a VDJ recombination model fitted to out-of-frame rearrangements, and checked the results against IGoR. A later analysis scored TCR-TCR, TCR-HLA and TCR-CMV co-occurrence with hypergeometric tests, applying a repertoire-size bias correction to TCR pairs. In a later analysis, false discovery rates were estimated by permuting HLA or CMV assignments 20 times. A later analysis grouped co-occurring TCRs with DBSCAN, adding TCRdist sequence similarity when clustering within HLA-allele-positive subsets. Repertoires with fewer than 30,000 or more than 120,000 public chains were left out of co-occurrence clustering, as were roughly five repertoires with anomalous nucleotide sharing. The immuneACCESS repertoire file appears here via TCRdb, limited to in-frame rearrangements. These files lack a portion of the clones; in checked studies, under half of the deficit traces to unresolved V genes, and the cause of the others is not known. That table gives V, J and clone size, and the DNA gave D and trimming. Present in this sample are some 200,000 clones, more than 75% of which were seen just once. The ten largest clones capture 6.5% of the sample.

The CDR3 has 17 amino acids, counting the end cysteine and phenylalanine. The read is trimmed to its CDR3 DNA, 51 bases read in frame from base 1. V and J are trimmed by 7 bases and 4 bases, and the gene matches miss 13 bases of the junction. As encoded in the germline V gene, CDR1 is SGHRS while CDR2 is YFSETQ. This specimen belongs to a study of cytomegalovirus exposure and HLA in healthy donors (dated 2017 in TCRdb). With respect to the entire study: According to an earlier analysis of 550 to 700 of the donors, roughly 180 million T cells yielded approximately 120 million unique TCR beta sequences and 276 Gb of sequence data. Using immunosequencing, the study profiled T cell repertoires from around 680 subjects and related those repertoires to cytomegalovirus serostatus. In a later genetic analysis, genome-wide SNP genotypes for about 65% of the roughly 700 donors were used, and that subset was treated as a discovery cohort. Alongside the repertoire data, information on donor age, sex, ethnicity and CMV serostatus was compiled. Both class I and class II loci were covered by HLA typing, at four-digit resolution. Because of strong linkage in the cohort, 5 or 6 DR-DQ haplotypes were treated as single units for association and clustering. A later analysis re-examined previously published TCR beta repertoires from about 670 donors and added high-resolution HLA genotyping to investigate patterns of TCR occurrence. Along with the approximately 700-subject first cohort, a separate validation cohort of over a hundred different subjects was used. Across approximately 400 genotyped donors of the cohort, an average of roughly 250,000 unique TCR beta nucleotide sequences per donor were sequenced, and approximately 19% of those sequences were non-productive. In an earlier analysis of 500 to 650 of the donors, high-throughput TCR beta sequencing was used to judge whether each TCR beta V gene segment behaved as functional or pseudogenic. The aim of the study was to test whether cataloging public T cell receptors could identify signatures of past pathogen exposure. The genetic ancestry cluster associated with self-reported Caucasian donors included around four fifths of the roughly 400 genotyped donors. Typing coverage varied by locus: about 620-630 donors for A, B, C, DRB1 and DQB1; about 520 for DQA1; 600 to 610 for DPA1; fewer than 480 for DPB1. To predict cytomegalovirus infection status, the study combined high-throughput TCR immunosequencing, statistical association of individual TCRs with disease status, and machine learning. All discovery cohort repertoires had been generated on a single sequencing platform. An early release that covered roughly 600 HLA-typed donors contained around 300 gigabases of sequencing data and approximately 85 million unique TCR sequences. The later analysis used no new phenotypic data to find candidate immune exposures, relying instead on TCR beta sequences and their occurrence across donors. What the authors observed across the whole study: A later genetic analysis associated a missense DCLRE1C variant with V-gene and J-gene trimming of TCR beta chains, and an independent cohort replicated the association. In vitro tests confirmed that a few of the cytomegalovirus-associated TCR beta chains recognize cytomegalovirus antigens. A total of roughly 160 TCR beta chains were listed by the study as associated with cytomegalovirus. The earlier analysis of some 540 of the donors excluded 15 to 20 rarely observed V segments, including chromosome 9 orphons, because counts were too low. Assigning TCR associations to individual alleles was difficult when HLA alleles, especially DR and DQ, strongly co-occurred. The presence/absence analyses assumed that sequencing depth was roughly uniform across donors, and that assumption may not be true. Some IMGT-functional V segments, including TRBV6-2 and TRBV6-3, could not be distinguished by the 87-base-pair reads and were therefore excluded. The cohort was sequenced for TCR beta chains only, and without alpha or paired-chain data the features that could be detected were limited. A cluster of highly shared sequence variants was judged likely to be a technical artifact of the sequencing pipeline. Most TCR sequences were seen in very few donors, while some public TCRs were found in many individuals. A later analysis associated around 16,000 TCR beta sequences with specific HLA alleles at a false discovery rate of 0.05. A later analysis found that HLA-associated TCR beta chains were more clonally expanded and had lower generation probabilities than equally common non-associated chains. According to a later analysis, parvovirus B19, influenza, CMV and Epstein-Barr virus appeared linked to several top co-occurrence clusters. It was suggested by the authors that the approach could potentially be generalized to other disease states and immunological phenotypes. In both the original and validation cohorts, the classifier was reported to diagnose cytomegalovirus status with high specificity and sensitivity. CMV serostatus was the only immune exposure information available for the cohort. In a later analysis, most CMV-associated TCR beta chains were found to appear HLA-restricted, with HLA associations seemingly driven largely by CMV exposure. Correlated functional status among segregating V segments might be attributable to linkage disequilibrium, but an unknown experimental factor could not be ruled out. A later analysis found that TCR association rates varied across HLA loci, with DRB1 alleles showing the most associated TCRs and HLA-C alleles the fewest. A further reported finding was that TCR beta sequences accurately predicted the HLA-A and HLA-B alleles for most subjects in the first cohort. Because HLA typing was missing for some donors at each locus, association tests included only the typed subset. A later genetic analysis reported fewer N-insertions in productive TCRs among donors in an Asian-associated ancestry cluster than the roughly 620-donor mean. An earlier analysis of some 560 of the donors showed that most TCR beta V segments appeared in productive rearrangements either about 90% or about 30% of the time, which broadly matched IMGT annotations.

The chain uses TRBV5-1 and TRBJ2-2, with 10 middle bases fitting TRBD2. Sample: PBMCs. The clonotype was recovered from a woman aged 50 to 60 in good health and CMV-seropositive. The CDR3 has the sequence CASEGGTSGIGTGELFF. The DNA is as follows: TGCGCCAGCGAGGGCGGAACTAGCGGGATCGGCACCGGGGAGCTGTTTTTT.